The T cell receptor beta chain described here comes from a study of PD-1 blockade in classical Hodgkin lymphoma (dated by TCRdb to the early 2020s). Background for the entire study: Nivolumab dosing was 3 mg/kg intravenously every 2 weeks, continuing until either disease progression or unacceptable toxicity. The study used CyTOF and TCR beta sequencing to define a peripheral blood immune signature of response to PD-1 blockade in classical Hodgkin lymphoma.

The junction carries 18 bases between V and J, which are trimmed by 6 bases and 2 bases respectively. The CDR3 goes from the cysteine to the phenylalanine over 16 residues. Only the CDR3 DNA stays, 48 bases, in frame from base 1. Looking up the germline V gene yields CDR1 KGHSH and CDR2 LQKENI. Broad study findings and their caveats: Newly diagnosed patients were reported to have lower baseline TCR diversity than healthy donors, and relapsed/refractory patients were reported to have lower baseline TCR diversity still. Trial patients with a complete response had baseline diversity similar to that of newly diagnosed patients, while partial responders and progressors had significantly lower diversity. By C4D1, a significant rise was seen in CD4+ TCR diversity but not in CD8+ TCR diversity (p=0.0027 vs p=0.16), and the rise was most apparent among complete responders (p=0.02). Lower diversity was seen in patients whose nivolumab began less than 1 year after ASCT, and these patients were left out of later analyses so that immune reconstitution would not confound the results. Only a single clinical trial cohort was studied, and what caused the repertoire differences, possibly disease activity or prior therapy, remained undefined.

Concerning this clone itself: Its antigen specificity is not known. No much larger clone exists at a distance of one base, and base qualities are not known.

The Qiagen DNeasy kit was used to extract genomic DNA from unsorted PBMCs and from the negatively selected CD4+ and CD8+ fractions. TCR beta CDR3 regions were subjected to amplification by immunoSEQ multiplex PCR with primers that anneal to V and J segments. Amplification bias was minimized using a synthetic immune receptor repertoire, and residual bias was removed computationally after sequencing. As for the authors' bioinformatics: Custom Python scripts were used to quantify repertoire diversity as the Shannon entropy index. Unsorted, CD4+ and CD8+ repertoires were analyzed separately, except for combined analyses in which CD4+ and CD8+ sequences were merged in silico. A clone was considered expanded if an increase in frequency of at least 2-fold after treatment relative to C1D1 was found, and a pseudocount of 0.5 was applied to clones undetected at baseline. Singleton clones were defined as clones with 0 or 1 copy at C1D1, and non-singleton clones were defined as clones with 2 or more copies. By matching protein sequences in sorted samples from the same patient, clones expanded in unsorted samples were annotated as CD4+, CD8+ or unknown. Wilcoxon tests on paired samples were used to test changes in diversity from C1D1 to C4D1. As stored in TCRdb, this immuneACCESS dataset retains in-frame rearrangements with V and J assigned. A fraction of the clones does not appear; measured against another copy, unresolved V genes explain less than half of the discrepancy, and the remainder lacks a known reason. The V and J calls and clone size come from that table; D and trimming were worked out from the DNA. This sample gives more than 85,000 clones in total; roughly nine tenths of them show up just once. The top ten constitute 15% to 20% of the sample.

Interpreted using the paper, the time point label stands for: cycle 4 day 1 (C4D1), after more than five weeks of nivolumab. All trial patients had relapsed after autologous stem cell transplantation, with cohorts A, B and C differing in prior brentuximab vedotin exposure. A total of 50 to 70 patients with relapsed/refractory classical Hodgkin lymphoma made up the trial cohort, and each patient's best overall response was complete response, partial response or progressive disease. Trial patients were treated with single-agent nivolumab in the multi-cohort phase II CheckMate 205 trial. An independent review committee assessed best overall response using the 2007 International Working Group response criteria. Trial PBMCs were obtained immediately prior to nivolumab initiation (C1D1) and on therapy at cycle 2 day 1 and cycle 4 day 1. Peripheral blood was collected in 8 mL Vacutainer Cell Preparation Tubes, from which PBMCs were isolated by centrifugation and then cryopreserved.

The chain was built from TRBV18 and TRBJ2-3, with the identity of the D gene unclear. The clonotype was recovered from a human donor with classical Hodgkin lymphoma. This specimen consisted of peripheral blood mononuclear cells (PBMCs), obtained before the fourth cycle of nivolumab. The CDR3 corresponds to CASSETRAGNTDTQYF. DNA sequence: TGTGCCAGCTCCGAAACTCGGGCAGGCAACACAGATACGCAGTATTTT. The entire variable domain, with the stretches around the CDR3 drawn from the reference TRBV18 and TRBJ2-3 proteins, is NAGVMQNPRHLVRRRGQEARLRCSPMKGHSHVYWYRQLPEEGLKFMVYLQKENIIDESGMPKERFSAEFPKEGPSILRIQQVVRGDSAAYFCASSETRAGNTDTQYFGPGTRLTVL.